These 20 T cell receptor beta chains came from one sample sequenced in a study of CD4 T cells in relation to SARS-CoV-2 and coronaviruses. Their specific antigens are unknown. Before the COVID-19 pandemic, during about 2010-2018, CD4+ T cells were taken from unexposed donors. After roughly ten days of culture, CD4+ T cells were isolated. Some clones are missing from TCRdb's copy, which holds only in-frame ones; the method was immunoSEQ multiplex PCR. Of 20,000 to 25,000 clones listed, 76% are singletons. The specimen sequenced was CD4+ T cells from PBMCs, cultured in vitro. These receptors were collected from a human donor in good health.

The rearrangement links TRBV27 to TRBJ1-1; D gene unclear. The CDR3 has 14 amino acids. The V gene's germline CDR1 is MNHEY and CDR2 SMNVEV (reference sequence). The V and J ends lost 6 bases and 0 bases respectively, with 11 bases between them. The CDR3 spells CASRSQLMNTEAFF. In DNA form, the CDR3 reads TGTGCCAGCAGATCACAGCTAATGAACACTGAAGCTTTCTTT.

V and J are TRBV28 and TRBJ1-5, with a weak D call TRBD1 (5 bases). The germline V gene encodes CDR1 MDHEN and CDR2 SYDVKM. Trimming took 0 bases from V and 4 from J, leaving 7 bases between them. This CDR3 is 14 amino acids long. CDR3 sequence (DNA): TGTGCCAGCAGTTTATGGCAGGGAAATCAGCCCCAGCATTTT. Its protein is CASSLWQGNQPQHF. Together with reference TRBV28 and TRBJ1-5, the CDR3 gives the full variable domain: DVKVTQSSRYLVKRTGEKVFLECVQDMDHENMFWYRQDPGLGLRLIYFSYDVKMKEKGDIPEGYSVSREKKERFSLILESASTNQTSMYLCASSLWQGNQPQHFGDGTRLSIL.

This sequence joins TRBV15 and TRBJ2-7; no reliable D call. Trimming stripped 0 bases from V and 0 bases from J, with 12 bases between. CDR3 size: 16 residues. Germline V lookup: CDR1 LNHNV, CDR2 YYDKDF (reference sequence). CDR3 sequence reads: CATSRDGSKSSYEQYF. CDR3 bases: TGTGCCACCAGCAGAGATGGGTCTAAGAGCTCCTACGAGCAGTACTTC.

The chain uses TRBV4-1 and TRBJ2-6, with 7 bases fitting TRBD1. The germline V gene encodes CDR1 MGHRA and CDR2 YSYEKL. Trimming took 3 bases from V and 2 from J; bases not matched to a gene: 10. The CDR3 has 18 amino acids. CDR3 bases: TGCGCCAGCAGCCATCTAGGGGTGACAGGGACTGGGGCCAACGTCCTGACTTTC. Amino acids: CASSHLGVTGTGANVLTF.

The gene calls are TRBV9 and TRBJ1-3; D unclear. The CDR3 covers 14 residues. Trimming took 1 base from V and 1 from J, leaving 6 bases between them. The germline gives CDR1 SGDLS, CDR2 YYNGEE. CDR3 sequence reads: CASSVPHSGNTIYF. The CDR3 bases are TGTGCCAGCAGCGTACCACATTCTGGAAACACCATATATTTT.

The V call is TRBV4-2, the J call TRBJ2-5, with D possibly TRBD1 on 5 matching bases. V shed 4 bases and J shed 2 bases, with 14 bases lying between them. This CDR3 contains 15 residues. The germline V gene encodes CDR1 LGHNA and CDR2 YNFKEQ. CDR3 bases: TGTGCCAGCAGCCGCACTTTCCAGGGACAAGAGACCCAGTACTTC. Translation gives CASSRTFQGQETQYF.

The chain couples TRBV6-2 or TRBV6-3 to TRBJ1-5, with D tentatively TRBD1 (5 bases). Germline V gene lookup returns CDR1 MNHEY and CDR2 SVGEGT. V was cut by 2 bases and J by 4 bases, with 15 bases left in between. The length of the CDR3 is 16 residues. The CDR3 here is CASSYADWTRNQPQHF. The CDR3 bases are TGTGCCAGCAGTTACGCCGATTGGACAAGGAATCAGCCCCAGCATTTT.

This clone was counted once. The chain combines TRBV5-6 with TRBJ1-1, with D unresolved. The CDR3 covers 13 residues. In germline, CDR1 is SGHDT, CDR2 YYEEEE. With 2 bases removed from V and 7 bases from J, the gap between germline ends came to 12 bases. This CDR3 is CASSLSRRGEAFF. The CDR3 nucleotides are TGTGCCAGCAGCTTATCTCGGCGGGGTGAAGCTTTCTTT.

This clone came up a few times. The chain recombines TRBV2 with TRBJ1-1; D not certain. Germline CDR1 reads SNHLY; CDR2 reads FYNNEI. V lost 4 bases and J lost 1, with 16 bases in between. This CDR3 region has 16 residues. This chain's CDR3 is CASSAPLGRPNTEAFF. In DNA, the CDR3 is TGTGCCAGCAGTGCCCCGCTGGGCAGGCCGAACACTGAAGCTTTCTTT.

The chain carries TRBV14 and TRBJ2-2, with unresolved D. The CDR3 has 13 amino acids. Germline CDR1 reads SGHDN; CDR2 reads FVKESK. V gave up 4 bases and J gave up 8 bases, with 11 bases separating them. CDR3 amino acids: CASSLLGPGELFF. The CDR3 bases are TGTGCCAGCAGCCTATTAGGGCCTGGGGAGCTGTTTTTT.

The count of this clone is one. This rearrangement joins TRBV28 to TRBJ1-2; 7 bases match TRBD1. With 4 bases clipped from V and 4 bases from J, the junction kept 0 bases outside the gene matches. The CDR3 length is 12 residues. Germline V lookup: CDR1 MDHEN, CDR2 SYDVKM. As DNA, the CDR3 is TGTGCCAGCAGTTGGACAGGCTATGGCTACACCTTC. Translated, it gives CASSWTGYGYTF.

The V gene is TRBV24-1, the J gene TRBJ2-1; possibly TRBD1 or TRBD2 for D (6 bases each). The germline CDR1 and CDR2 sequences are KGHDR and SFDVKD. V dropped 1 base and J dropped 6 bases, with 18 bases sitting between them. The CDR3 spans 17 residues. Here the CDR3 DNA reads TGTGCCACCAGTGATTTAGTAGGTAGGGGGGATGGCAATGAGCAGTTCTTC. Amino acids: CATSDLVGRGDGNEQFF.

The CDR3 region is CASSQVSGIYNSPLHF. For the CDR3, the DNA is TGTGCCAGCAGCCAAGTATCGGGAATCTATAATTCACCCCTCCACTTT. The chain recombines TRBV3-1 (or the pseudogene TRBV3-2) with TRBJ1-6, with unresolved D. This CDR3 spans 16 amino acids. V lost 1 base, J lost 3 bases, and 10 bases lay in between. The germline CDR1 and CDR2 sequences are LGHDT and YNNKEL (reference sequence).

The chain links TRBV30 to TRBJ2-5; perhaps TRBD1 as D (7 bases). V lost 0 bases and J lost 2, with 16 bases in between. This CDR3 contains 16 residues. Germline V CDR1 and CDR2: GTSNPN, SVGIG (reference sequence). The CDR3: CAWSVRRGHGQETQYF. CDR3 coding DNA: TGTGCCTGGAGTGTAAGGAGGGGGCATGGACAAGAGACCCAGTACTTC.

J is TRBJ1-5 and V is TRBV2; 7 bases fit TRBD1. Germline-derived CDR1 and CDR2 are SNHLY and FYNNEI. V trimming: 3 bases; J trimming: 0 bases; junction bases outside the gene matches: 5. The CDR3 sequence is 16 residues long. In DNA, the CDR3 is TGTGCCAGCAGTGAGGAGACAGGGATTAGCAATCAGCCCCAGCATTTT. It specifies CASSEETGISNQPQHF.

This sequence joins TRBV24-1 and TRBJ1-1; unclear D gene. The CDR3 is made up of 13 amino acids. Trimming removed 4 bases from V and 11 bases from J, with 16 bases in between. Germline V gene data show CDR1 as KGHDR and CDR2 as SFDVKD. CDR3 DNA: TGTGCCACCAGTGACCTATATACCGGGCGGGCTTTCTTT. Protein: CATSDLYTGRAFF.

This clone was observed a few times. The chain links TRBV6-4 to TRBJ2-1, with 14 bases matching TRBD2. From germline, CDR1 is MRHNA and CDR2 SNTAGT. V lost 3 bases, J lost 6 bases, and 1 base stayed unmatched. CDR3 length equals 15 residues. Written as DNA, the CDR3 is TGTGCCAGCAGTGAAGGGACTAGCGGGAGCAATGAGCAGTTCTTC. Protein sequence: CASSEGTSGSNEQFF.

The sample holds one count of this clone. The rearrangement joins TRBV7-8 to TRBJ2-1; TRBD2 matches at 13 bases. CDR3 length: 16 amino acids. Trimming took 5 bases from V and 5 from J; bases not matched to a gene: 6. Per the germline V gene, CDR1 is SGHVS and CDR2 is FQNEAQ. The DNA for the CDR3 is TGTGCCAGCAGCCGAGCCGGGACTAGCGGGAACAATGAGCAGTTCTTC. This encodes CASSRAGTSGNNEQFF.

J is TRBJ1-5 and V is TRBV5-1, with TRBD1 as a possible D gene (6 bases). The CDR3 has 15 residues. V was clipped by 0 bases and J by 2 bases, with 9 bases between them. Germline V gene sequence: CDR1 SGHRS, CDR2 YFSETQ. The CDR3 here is CASSLEGGGNQPQHF. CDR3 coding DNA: TGCGCCAGCAGCTTGGAAGGGGGTGGCAATCAGCCCCAGCATTTT.

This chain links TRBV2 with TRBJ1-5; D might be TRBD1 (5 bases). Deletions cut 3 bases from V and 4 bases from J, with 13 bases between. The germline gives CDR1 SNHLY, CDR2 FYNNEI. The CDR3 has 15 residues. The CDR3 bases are TGTGCCAGCAGTGAGGGCAGGGTAGGAAATCAGCCCCAGCATTTT. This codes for CASSEGRVGNQPQHF. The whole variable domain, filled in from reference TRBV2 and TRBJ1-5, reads EPEVTQTPSHQVTQMGQEVILRCVPISNHLYFYWYRQILGQKVEFLVSFYNNEISEKSEIFDDQFSVERPDGSNFTLKIRSTKLEDSAMYFCASSEGRVGNQPQHFGDGTRLSIL.